One and the same sample provided the 18 T cell receptor beta chains below, sequenced in a study of cytomegalovirus exposure and HLA in healthy donors. Clones were sequenced by immunoSEQ multiplex PCR, and TCRdb holds only the in-frame ones, with some missing. The sample has 200,000 to 250,000 clones, 87% seen once. The sequenced sample consisted of PBMCs. Every receptor here comes from a woman under 30 in good health and CMV-seropositive.

This chain connects TRBV7-8 to TRBJ2-7; TRBD1 is a possible D gene (5 bases). Trimming removed 0 bases from V and 3 bases from J, with 12 bases in between. This CDR3 is built from 15 residues. Per the germline V gene, CDR1 is SGHVS and CDR2 is FQNEAQ. The CDR3 sequence is CASSLASQGGYEQYF. CDR3 sequence (DNA): TGTGCCAGCAGCTTAGCAAGCCAGGGCGGCTACGAGCAGTACTTC.

This chain joins TRBV6-6 and TRBJ1-2, with 8 nucleotides matching TRBD1. The trim removed 4 bases at V and 5 bases at J, leaving 3 bases unmatched. Germline assignment: CDR1 MNHNY and CDR2 SVGAGI (reference sequence). The CDR3 has 13 residues. The CDR3 protein is CASSSTGVYGYTF. CDR3 DNA sequence: TGTGCCAGCAGTTCGACAGGGGTGTATGGCTACACCTTC.

This CDR3 is CASSLSLLAGMVYEQYF. CDR3 in DNA: TGTGCCAGCAGTTTATCGTTGCTAGCGGGAATGGTCTACGAGCAGTACTTC. The chain joins TRBV27 to TRBJ2-7; 9 positions match TRBD2. V lost 0 bases to trimming and J lost 3 bases; unmatched junction nucleotides: 9. Per germline, CDR1 MNHEY and CDR2 SMNVEV (reference sequence). This CDR3 comprises 17 residues.

The J gene is TRBJ1-2, the V gene TRBV28; D remains ambiguous. The CDR3 has 13 residues. Trimming removed 6 bases at V and 5 bases at J, with 13 bases between. In germline, CDR1 is MDHEN, CDR2 SYDVKM. The CDR3 is CASREGIGYGYTF. The CDR3 nucleotides read TGTGCCAGCAGAGAGGGTATCGGATATGGCTACACCTTC.

The chain recombines TRBV27 with TRBJ1-1; tentatively, D is TRBD1 (6 bases). Germline lookup yields CDR1 MNHEY and CDR2 SMNVEV (reference sequence). The CDR3 covers 16 residues. Trimming took 5 bases from V and 3 from J, leaving 19 bases between them. The CDR3, as DNA: TGTGCCAGCAGTCTCCTAACTACAGGGTTGGACACTGAAGCTTTCTTT. This gives the protein CASSLLTTGLDTEAFF.

V is TRBV6-1 and J is TRBJ2-7; D unclear. The germline V and J ends were trimmed by 2 bases and 4 bases, with 15 bases remaining between them. Germline lookup yields CDR1 MNHNS and CDR2 SASEGT. The CDR3 extends over 15 amino acids. CDR3 DNA: TGTGCCAGCAGTGAATTTGGCGGAGCTCAGTACGAGCAGTACTTC. Its translation is CASSEFGGAQYEQYF.

This chain links TRBV27 with TRBJ2-1, with D possibly being TRBD2 (6 bases). V dropped 5 bases and J dropped 7 bases, with 15 bases sitting between them. This CDR3 has 14 amino acids. In germline, CDR1 is MNHEY, CDR2 SMNVEV (reference sequence). The CDR3 DNA follows: TGTGCCAGCAGTATCGGGGGATCAGCTAATGAGCAGTTCTTC. This codes for CASSIGGSANEQFF.

This clone was detected only once. This chain connects TRBV9 to TRBJ2-1, with 9 bases fitting TRBD2. This CDR3 has 15 residues. Trimming took 3 bases from V and 4 from J; bases not matched to a gene: 5. The germline CDR1 and CDR2 sequences are SGDLS and YYNGEE. CDR3 sequence: CASSAGLAMYNEQFF. Written as DNA, the CDR3 is TGTGCCAGCAGCGCCGGACTAGCGATGTACAATGAGCAGTTCTTC.

V usage is TRBV13 and J usage is TRBJ2-5; no reliable D call. V was pared by 2 bases and J by 5 bases, with 6 bases between. The CDR3 spans 12 residues. Germline V gives CDR1 PRHDT, CDR2 FYEKMQ (reference sequence). This CDR3 reads CASSLQRETQYF. The CDR3 region has the DNA TGTGCCAGCAGCTTACAGAGGGAGACCCAGTACTTC.

The chain recombines TRBV28 with TRBJ1-1; no definite D call. CDR1 is MDHEN, CDR2 SYDVKM, per germline. The CDR3 sequence is 13 residues long. V dropped 3 bases and J dropped 11 bases, with 16 bases sitting between them. The CDR3 nucleotides read TGTGCCAGCAGTTTGGTATTGGGAGGCTATGCTTTCTTT. This gives the protein CASSLVLGGYAFF.

V and J are TRBV5-1 and TRBJ2-7; 9 positions match TRBD2. This CDR3 contains 14 residues. Trimming removed 5 bases from V and 2 bases from J; junction bases left unmatched: 5. Per the germline V gene, CDR1 is SGHRS and CDR2 is YFSETQ. CDR3 DNA: TGCGCCAGCAGTTTGACTAGCGGCACCTACGAGCAGTACTTC. Its translation is CASSLTSGTYEQYF.

The chain links TRBV6-4 to TRBJ1-1; unclear D gene. Germline lookup yields CDR1 MRHNA and CDR2 SNTAGT. The CDR3 totals 15 residues. The germline V and J ends were trimmed by 7 bases and 0 bases, with 15 bases remaining between them. The CDR3 DNA sequence: TGTGCCAGCATGGAGAGTCCGGCCATGAACACTGAAGCTTTCTTT. This codes for CASMESPAMNTEAFF.

J is TRBJ2-3 and V is TRBV11-3; D perhaps matches TRBD2 (5 bases). The CDR3 runs 16 residues. Germline V gives CDR1 SGHNT, CDR2 YENEEA. V was shortened by 4 bases and J by 3 bases, with 17 bases between the two germline ends. The CDR3 bases are TGTGCCAGCAGCTCCCATGCCAGCTCGGGGACAGATACGCAGTATTTT. It codes for CASSSHASSGTDTQYF.

The V and J genes are TRBV28 and TRBJ1-1; 9 bases fit TRBD1. Germline V gene lookup returns CDR1 MDHEN and CDR2 SYDVKM. Trimming cost V 5 bases and J 6 bases; bases outside gene matches: 13. CDR3 length equals 16 residues. CDR3 nucleotides: TGTGCCAGCAGTGTCCTCGGACAGGGGAAGGGGGCTGAAGCTTTCTTT. Translated, it gives CASSVLGQGKGAEAFF.

This sequence joins TRBV6-1 and TRBJ2-2, with 8 bases that match TRBD2. CDR1 and CDR2 from the germline V gene are MNHNS and SASEGT. The V and J ends lost 7 bases and 0 bases, in that order; junction bases with no gene match: 4. The CDR3 totals 15 residues. The CDR3 loop is CASTKGLANTGELFF. The CDR3 bases are TGTGCCAGCACCAAGGGACTAGCGAACACCGGGGAGCTGTTTTTT.

The chain has TRBV27 and TRBJ2-1, with TRBD2 matching 7 bases. Unmatched junction bases numbered 5, after V lost 1 base and J lost 8 bases. In germline, CDR1 is MNHEY, CDR2 SMNVEV (reference sequence). The CDR3 totals 14 residues. The CDR3: CASSLWGGVDEQFF. The CDR3 DNA reads as TGTGCCAGCAGTTTATGGGGGGGAGTCGATGAGCAGTTCTTC.

The chain joins TRBV2 to TRBJ1-5; D is perhaps TRBD1 (5 bases). CDR3 length: 15 residues. Trimming removed 4 bases at V and 5 bases at J, with 15 bases between. Looked up from germline, CDR1 is SNHLY and CDR2 is FYNNEI. The CDR3 DNA reads as TGTGCCAGCAGTGCGATTCAGGGTAAGGATCAGCCCCAGCATTTT. Translating gives CASSAIQGKDQPQHF.

The CDR3 loop reads CASSGSRALVRSDTQYF. Written as DNA, the CDR3 is TGTGCCAGCAGTGGTTCGCGGGCGCTAGTGCGGTCGGATACGCAGTATTTT. This sequence joins TRBV6-1 and TRBJ2-3, with a weak D call TRBD2 (5 bases). Germline V gene sequence: CDR1 MNHNS, CDR2 SASEGT. Trimming cost V 4 bases and J 6 bases, with 23 bases left between them. CDR3 size: 17 residues.